The entry below describes one T cell receptor (beta chain). The entry originates in a study of technical replicates of blood from a handful of donors. Data came from immunoSEQ multiplex PCR; TCRdb stores just in-frame clones and leaves some out. The sample contains approximately 73,000 clones, around 93% of which appear only once. Trimming cost V 1 base and J 3 bases, with 13 bases left between them. The V gene's germline CDR1 is LGHNA and CDR2 YNFKEQ. CDR3 size: 15 residues. This TCR was sampled from a human donor in good health. Sequencing was done on a sample of T cells isolated from PBMCs. V usage is TRBV4-2 and J usage is TRBJ2-7, with D uncertain. Here the CDR3 DNA reads TGTGCCAGCAGCCAAGGTTTTGCCGGTGACTACGAGCAGTACTTC. This encodes CASSQGFAGDYEQYF.